This T cell receptor (beta chain) came from a study of blood T cell repertoires in COVID-19 (TCRdb year 2020). With regard to the full study: Samples covering the acute and convalescent phases of COVID-19 were provided by collaborators in the United States, Italy and Spain. Nearly every sample came with metadata listing a de-identified subject ID, COVID-19 status, age in years and sex. Where available, HLA class I and class II types were taken from metadata supplied by the sample provider and were not determined by assay-based typing. Deeply sampled blood TCRbeta repertoires from subjects exposed to, actively infected with, or recovered from COVID-19 were included in the dataset. A freely available public database, intended as a resource for researchers studying the immune response to SARS-CoV-2, is where the repertoires were released. The material from the prospective study consisted of cDNA or gDNA derived from T cells, B-cell-depleted T cells, or PBMCs. Samples came from the ongoing ImmuneRACE study (first 160 participants) plus 1,254 subjects from 6 global collaborators.

TCRbeta CDR3 regions were amplified from genomic DNA using the immunoSEQ Assay, a bias-controlled multiplex PCR. The study's own analysis went as follows. The number of nucleated cells in each sample was estimated by amplification of reference gene primers within the assay. To quantify the absolute abundance of each unique TCRbeta CDR3 rearrangement, sequence reads were collapsed and filtered. Productive Simpson clonality was computed per sample as the square root of Simpson's diversity index over productive rearrangements. TCRdb limited this immuneACCESS table to in-frame rearrangements with V and J called. A share of clones is missing; checked studies link under half to unresolved V genes, and the rest is unexplained. V and J calls and clone size are those listed in that table; D and trimming were worked out from the DNA. Present in this sample are approximately 22,000 clones, 80% to 85% of which were seen just once. 22% of the sample is held by the ten biggest clonotypes.

What the work shows at the level of the full study, not this receptor alone: Clinical and demographic metadata were provided uncurated, with the amount varying by source and participant.

The germline V gene (reference sequence) sets CDR1 to LGHDT and CDR2 to YNNKEL. Trimming at the junction amounts to 0 bases on V and 1 base on J, and the germline ends lie 9 bases apart. The CDR3 runs 15 residues from the cysteine to the phenylalanine. The only DNA kept is the CDR3, 45 bases in frame from the first base. With regard to this clone: It lacks a known antigen. No much larger clone exists at a distance of one base, and base qualities are not known.

Collaborating institutions collected whole blood in K2EDTA tubes following their own protocols. Collaborator samples were shipped for TCRbeta analysis as frozen whole blood, isolated PBMCs, or DNA extracted from either sample type. Sequenced material: peripheral blood. The sequence came from a man at least 80 years old with active or convalescent COVID-19. The chain is encoded by TRBV3-1 (or the pseudogene TRBV3-2) joined to TRBJ1-1, with TRBD1 perhaps the D gene, on 5 matching bases. The CDR3 region: CASSQEGGPNTEAFF. The sequence in DNA is TGTGCCAGCAGCCAAGAGGGGGGACCGAACACTGAAGCTTTCTTT.